This T cell receptor beta chain stems from a study of CD8 T cells in ankylosing spondylitis. This clonotype was seen repeatedly, ten times or more. Its target is not known. With 4 bases removed from V and 6 bases from J, the gap between germline ends came to 16 bases. The germline CDR1 and CDR2 sequences are SGHRS and YFSETQ. The CDR3 has 15 amino acids. General study findings and limits: A motif of several highly homologous TCR beta variants was seen as apparently characteristic of ankylosing spondylitis blood. Earlier literature documents some of the motif variants in reactive arthritis synovial fluid and blood.

TCRdb fed the 5' RACE reads into MiXCR, producing one record per CDR3 protein. This table has hundreds of thousands of distinct CDR3 sequences, roughly a sixth appearing once. The chain employs TRBV5-1 and TRBJ2-2; tentative D call: TRBD2 (5 bases). This clonotype was sampled from a male donor with ankylosing spondylitis. The sample taken for sequencing was blood, either unsorted or a sorted T cell fraction (not recorded which). Here the CDR3 reads CASSRAAEVAGELFF. The CDR3 region has the DNA TGCGCCAGCAGCCGCGCCGCGGAGGTCGCCGGGGAGCTGTTTTTT.